The clone carrying this TCR beta chain was counted only a few times. As yet, its antigen is unknown. RNA was extracted from bulk tissue without any cell sorting. Newly diagnosed lung cancer patients had thoracic surgery in China, August–late 2014, without prior chemotherapy. The library came from three nested PCR rounds adapted from ARM-PCR protocols. TCRdb reprocessed the multiplex PCR reads via MiXCR and lists one record per CDR3 protein. Here the sample spans roughly 220,000 distinct CDR3 sequences, about 71% being singletons. The sample belongs to a study of tumor and adjacent non-tumor tissue in lung cancer. Background on the study: Stage I to III disease affected ten to eleven men and 5 women aged roughly 31 to 76. On average, productive TCRbeta reads reached 4 million to 5 million per sample. Study findings and constraints: Significantly higher TCR diversity was found in tumor than normal lung.

The CDR3 sequence is 15 residues long. The V gene end was trimmed by 5 bases and the J gene end by 3 bases; junction bases not matched to a gene: 8. Germline assignment: CDR1 SGHVS and CDR2 FQNEAQ. The specimen was lung tumor tissue. This TCR came from a man aged 55 to 69 with non-small cell lung cancer. The rearrangement uses TRBV7-8 and TRBJ2-3; the match to TRBD1 covers 7 bases. CDR3 DNA sequence: TGTGCCAGCAGCATAGACAGGGTGAGGACAGATACGCAGTATTTT. This sequence encodes CASSIDRVRTDTQYF.